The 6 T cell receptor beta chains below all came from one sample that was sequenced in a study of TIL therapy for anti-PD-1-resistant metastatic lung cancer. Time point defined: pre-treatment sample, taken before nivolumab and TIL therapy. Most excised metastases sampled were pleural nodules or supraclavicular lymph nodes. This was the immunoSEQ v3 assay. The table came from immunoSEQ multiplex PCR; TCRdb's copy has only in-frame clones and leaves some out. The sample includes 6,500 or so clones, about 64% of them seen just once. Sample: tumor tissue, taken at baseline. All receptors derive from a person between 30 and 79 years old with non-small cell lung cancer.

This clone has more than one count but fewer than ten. The CDR3 DNA reads TGTGCCAGCAGCCCGTCGGGGCCGGCGAATGAGCAGTTCTTC. It encodes CASSPSGPANEQFF. The V call is TRBV7-3, the J call TRBJ2-1; D possibly uses TRBD1 or TRBD2 (5 bases each). V was cut by 5 bases and J by 7 bases, with 15 bases left in between. Germline loops: CDR1 SGHTA, CDR2 FQGTGA. This CDR3 comprises 14 residues.

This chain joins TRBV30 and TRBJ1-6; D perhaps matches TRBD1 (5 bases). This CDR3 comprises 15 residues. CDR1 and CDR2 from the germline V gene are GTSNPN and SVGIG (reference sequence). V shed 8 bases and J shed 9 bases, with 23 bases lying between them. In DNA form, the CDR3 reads TGTGCCCGGCTCGGAGGGGCCGGGGATCCTTCACCCCTCCACTTT. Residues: CARLGGAGDPSPLHF.

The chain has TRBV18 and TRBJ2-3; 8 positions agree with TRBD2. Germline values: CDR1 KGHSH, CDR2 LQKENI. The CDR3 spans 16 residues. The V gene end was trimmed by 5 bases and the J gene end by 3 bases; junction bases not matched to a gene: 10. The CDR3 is CASSTRTSSRTDTQYF. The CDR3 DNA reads TGTGCCAGCTCAACCCGGACTAGCTCTAGGACAGATACGCAGTATTTT.

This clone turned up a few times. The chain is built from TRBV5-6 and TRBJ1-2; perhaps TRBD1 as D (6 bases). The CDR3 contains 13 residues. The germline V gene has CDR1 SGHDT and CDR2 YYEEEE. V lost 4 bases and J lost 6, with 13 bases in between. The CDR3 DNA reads TGTGCCAGCAGCGGGGACAAATGGAATGGCTACACCTTC. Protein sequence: CASSGDKWNGYTF.

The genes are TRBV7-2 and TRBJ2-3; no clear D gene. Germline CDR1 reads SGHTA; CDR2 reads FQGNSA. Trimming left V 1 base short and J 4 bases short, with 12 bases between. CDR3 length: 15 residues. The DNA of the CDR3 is TGTGCCAGCAGCTTAGGGACCCTAGAATCAGATACGCAGTATTTT. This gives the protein CASSLGTLESDTQYF.

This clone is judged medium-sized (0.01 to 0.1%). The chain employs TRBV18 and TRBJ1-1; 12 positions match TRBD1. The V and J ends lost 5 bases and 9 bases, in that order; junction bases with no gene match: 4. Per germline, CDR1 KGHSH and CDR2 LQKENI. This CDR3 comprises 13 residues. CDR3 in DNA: TGTGCCAGCTCAACTCGGGACAGGGGGCAAGCTTTCTTT. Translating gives CASSTRDRGQAFF.